Included here is one T cell receptor beta chain sequence, with context. Its matching antigen is unknown. Trimming took off 4 bases at V and 5 bases at J, with 19 bases between the two ends. Germline CDR1 is SEHNR and CDR2 is FQNEAQ (reference sequence). The CDR3 spans 16 residues. This entry comes from a study of blood T cells in healthy people across ages. Study-wide context: Per two T cells, template switching captured roughly one barcoded beta molecule.

Whole-study findings and limits: Greater diversity and more naive CD4+ cells were seen in long-lived donors than in aged donors.

A J-beta primer mix and a sample-barcoded 5' primer were used in a second PCR of roughly 6 to 11 cycles. Each cDNA molecule was tagged by a template-switch adaptor that had 12 random nucleotides. TCRdb reprocessed the 5' RACE reads via MiXCR and lists one record per CDR3 protein. The table has 1.5 million to 1.9 million distinct CDR3 sequences, around 40% seen once. It was roughly 10 milliliters of peripheral blood that were drawn from each donor. The chain employs TRBV7-9 and TRBJ2-3; a weak D match, TRBD1 (6 bases). This receptor was taken from a woman between 18 and 29 years old in good health. The specimen was blood. The CDR3 protein is CASSSEDRPAIDTQYF. The CDR3 bases are TGTGCCAGCAGCTCCGAGGACAGACCTGCGATAGATACGCAGTATTTT.